The 16 T cell receptor beta chains given below trace back to one sample, sequenced in a study of Ad26.COV2.S vaccination and SARS-CoV-2 variants. The treatment denotes: some 20 received Ad26.COV2.S at low or high dose, single or two shots; about 5 received placebo; per-sample allocation not given. Sampling was performed 63 days after the first vaccine or placebo injection. Using immunoSEQ multiplex PCR, the repertoire was profiled, and TCRdb retains in-frame clones only, with some absent. Among 350,000 to 400,000 clones listed, roughly nine tenths were seen once. Sequenced material: peripheral blood, taken in a trial of Ad26.COV2.S vaccine versus placebo. The receptors derive from a person aged 18 to 65 who received the Ad26.COV2.S COVID-19 vaccine or a placebo.

V is TRBV2 and J is TRBJ1-2; TRBD1 aligns across 8 bases. The CDR3 loop spans 15 amino acids. Trimming at V came to 6 bases and at J to 6 bases, leaving 12 bases not matched to a gene. Looked up from germline, CDR1 is SNHLY and CDR2 is FYNNEI. CDR3 protein: CASSEFRQGADGYTF. The CDR3 region has the DNA TGTGCCAGCAGCGAGTTTAGGCAGGGGGCGGATGGCTACACCTTC.

The chain employs TRBV25-1 and TRBJ1-6; the D is unclear. From germline, CDR1 is MGHDK and CDR2 SYGVNS. Trimming took 4 bases from V and 0 from J, leaving 7 bases between them. The CDR3 runs 15 residues. The CDR3 loop is CASSAPISYNSPLHF. CDR3 coding DNA: TGTGCCAGCAGTGCCCCCATCTCCTATAATTCACCCCTCCACTTT.

The gene calls are TRBV18 and TRBJ1-2; 10 bases line up with TRBD1. The CDR3 runs to 17 residues. In germline, CDR1 is KGHSH, CDR2 LQKENI. Trimming took 3 bases from V and 4 from J; bases not matched to a gene: 11. CDR3 loop: CASSPTTGQGLGYGYTF. As DNA, the CDR3 is TGTGCCAGCTCACCGACCACGGGACAGGGGTTGGGCTATGGCTACACCTTC.

This chain links TRBV7-9 with TRBJ2-7; D is undetermined. The V end was cut by 5 bases, the J end by 2 bases, with 7 bases between. This CDR3 is built from 12 residues. Germline CDR1 is SEHNR and CDR2 is FQNEAQ (reference sequence). CDR3 in DNA: TGTGCCAGCAGCAGGTATACCTACGAGCAGTACTTC. Its protein is CASSRYTYEQYF.

This chain links TRBV6-5 with TRBJ2-1; perhaps TRBD2 as D (7 bases). Germline V gene lookup returns CDR1 MNHEY and CDR2 SVGAGI. Trimming pared 6 bases from V and 0 bases from J, leaving 9 bases between. The CDR3 sequence is 14 residues long. CDR3 DNA: TGTGCCAGCAGGGGGGGGCCCTCCTACAATGAGCAGTTCTTC. It yields the protein CASRGGPSYNEQFF.

The J gene is TRBJ1-2, the V gene TRBV9; D is ambiguous. The V gene lost 9 bases and the J gene lost 4 bases, with 10 bases spanning the gap. The germline CDR1 and CDR2 sequences are SGDLS and YYNGEE. The CDR3 spans 11 residues. This CDR3 reads CATEPSYGYTF. Written as DNA, the CDR3 is TGTGCCACCGAACCCTCCTATGGCTACACCTTC.

This chain joins TRBV10-3 and TRBJ2-7; TRBD1 matches 8 bases. CDR3 length: 12 amino acids. Germline V CDR1 and CDR2: ENHRY, SYGVKD. The trim removed 10 bases at V and 5 bases at J, leaving 7 bases unmatched. The CDR3 nucleotides read TGTGCCACCAGGACAGGGACGGACGAGCAGTACTTC. It encodes CATRTGTDEQYF.

The J gene is TRBJ2-7, the V gene TRBV29-1, with D maybe TRBD2 (6 bases). CDR3 size: 12 residues. Per germline, CDR1 SQVTM and CDR2 ANQGSEA. V shed 7 bases and J shed 0 bases, with 10 bases lying between them. The CDR3 reads CSAGGSSYEQYF. Written as DNA, the CDR3 is TGCAGCGCCGGGGGTTCCTCCTACGAGCAGTACTTC.

The chain carries TRBV6-4 and TRBJ2-2; 9 bases agree with TRBD1. Trimming removed 0 bases from V and 15 bases from J; junction bases left unmatched: 5. The CDR3 covers 13 residues. Germline lookup yields CDR1 MRHNA and CDR2 SNTAGT. This CDR3 reads CASSDSGQGKVFF. The CDR3 DNA follows: TGTGCCAGCAGTGACTCGGGACAGGGAAAGGTGTTTTTT.

J is TRBJ1-1 and V is TRBV7-9; 8 bases fit TRBD1. Unmatched junction bases numbered 8, after V lost 5 bases and J lost 3 bases. The CDR3 sequence is 15 residues long. In germline, CDR1 is SEHNR, CDR2 FQNEAQ (reference sequence). The CDR3 region is CASSTRQGWYTEAFF. The CDR3, as DNA: TGTGCCAGCAGCACCCGACAGGGGTGGTACACTGAAGCTTTCTTT. Together with reference TRBV7-9 and TRBJ1-1, the CDR3 gives the full variable domain: DTGVSQNPRHKITKRGQNVTFRCDPISEHNRLYWYRQTLGQGPEFLTYFQNEAQLEKSRLLSDRFSAERPKGSFSTLEIQRTEQGDSAMYLCASSTRQGWYTEAFFGQGTRLTVV.

This chain connects TRBV5-1 to TRBJ1-3, with D uncertain. With 1 base removed from V and 0 bases from J, the gap between germline ends came to 2 bases. Germline CDR1 reads SGHRS; CDR2 reads YFSETQ. The CDR3 totals 13 residues. As DNA, the CDR3 is TGCGCCAGCAGCTTGTACTCTGGAAACACCATATATTTT. It specifies CASSLYSGNTIYF.

The chain joins TRBV2 to TRBJ1-1; D is unclear. Germline values: CDR1 SNHLY, CDR2 FYNNEI. The CDR3 runs to 12 residues. The germline V and J ends were trimmed by 7 bases and 2 bases, with 8 bases remaining between them. Here the CDR3 reads CASMPANTEAFF. The CDR3, as DNA: TGTGCCAGCATGCCAGCCAACACTGAAGCTTTCTTT.

CDR3 nucleotide sequence: TGTGCCACCAGCAGAGTCAACAATGAGCAGTTCTTC. Its translation is CATSRVNNEQFF. V is TRBV15 and J is TRBJ2-1; D is unresolved. The CDR3 spans 12 residues. Trimming shortened V by 1 base and J by 5 bases, and 3 bases separated the two germline ends. Germline CDR1 reads LNHNV; CDR2 reads YYDKDF (reference sequence).

The chain joins TRBV5-4 to TRBJ1-1; tentative D call: TRBD1 (6 bases). The CDR3 length is 13 residues. Deletions cut 0 bases from V and 4 bases from J, with 7 bases between. CDR1 is SGHNT, CDR2 YYREEE, per germline (reference sequence). The CDR3 DNA is TGTGCCAGCAGCTTGGGGGGGGCCACTGAAGCTTTCTTT. It specifies CASSLGGATEAFF.

Only a few counts were recorded for this clone. The chain uses TRBV16 and TRBJ1-2; D is perhaps TRBD1 (6 bases). The CDR3 has 13 residues. Trimming removed 2 bases at V and 7 bases at J, with 11 bases between. Germline V lookup: CDR1 KGHSY, CDR2 FQNENV. As DNA, the CDR3 is TGTGCCAGCAGCCAAAGGGACACCCTTGGCTACACCTTC. Protein sequence: CASSQRDTLGYTF.

The chain combines TRBV6-2 or TRBV6-3 with TRBJ2-7; 8 bases agree with TRBD1. Trimming removed 6 bases from V and 0 bases from J; junction bases left unmatched: 13. This CDR3 has 17 residues. CDR1 and CDR2 from the germline V gene are MNHEY and SVGEGT. CDR3 loop: CASSLTGAARNSYEQYF. In DNA form, the CDR3 reads TGTGCCAGCAGCCTGACAGGGGCCGCGCGAAACTCCTACGAGCAGTACTTC.